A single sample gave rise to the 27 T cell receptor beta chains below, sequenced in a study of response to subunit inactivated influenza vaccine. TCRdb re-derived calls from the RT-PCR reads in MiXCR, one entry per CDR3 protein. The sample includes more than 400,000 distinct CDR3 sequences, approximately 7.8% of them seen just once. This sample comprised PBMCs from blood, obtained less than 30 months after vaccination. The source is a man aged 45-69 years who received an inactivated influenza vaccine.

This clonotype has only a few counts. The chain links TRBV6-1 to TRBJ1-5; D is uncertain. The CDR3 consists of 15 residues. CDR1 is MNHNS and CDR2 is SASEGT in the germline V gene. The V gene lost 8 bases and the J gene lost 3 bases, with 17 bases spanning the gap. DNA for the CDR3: TGTGCCAGCGCCCCAAGCACCGGGCCCAATCAGCCCCAGCATTTT. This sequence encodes CASAPSTGPNQPQHF.

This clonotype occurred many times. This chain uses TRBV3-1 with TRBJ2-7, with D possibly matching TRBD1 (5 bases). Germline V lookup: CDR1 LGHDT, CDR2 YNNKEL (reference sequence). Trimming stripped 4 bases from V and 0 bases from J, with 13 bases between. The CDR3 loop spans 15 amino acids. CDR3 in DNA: TGTGCCAGCAGCCTCCGTCAAGGGGTCTCCTACGAGCAGTACTTC. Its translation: CASSLRQGVSYEQYF.

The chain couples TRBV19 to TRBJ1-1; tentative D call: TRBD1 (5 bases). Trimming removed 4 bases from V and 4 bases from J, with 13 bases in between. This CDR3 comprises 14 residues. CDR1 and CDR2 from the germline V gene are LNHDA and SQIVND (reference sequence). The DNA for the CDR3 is TGTGCCAGTAGTACAACAGGACCGGGCACTGAAGCTTTCTTT. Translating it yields CASSTTGPGTEAFF.

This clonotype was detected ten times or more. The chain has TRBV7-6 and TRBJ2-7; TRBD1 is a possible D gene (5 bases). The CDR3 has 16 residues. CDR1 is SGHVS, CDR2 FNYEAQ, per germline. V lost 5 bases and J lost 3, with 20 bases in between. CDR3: CASSPGPLRGHYEQYF. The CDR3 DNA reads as TGTGCCAGCAGCCCCGGGCCGCTAAGGGGCCACTACGAGCAGTACTTC.

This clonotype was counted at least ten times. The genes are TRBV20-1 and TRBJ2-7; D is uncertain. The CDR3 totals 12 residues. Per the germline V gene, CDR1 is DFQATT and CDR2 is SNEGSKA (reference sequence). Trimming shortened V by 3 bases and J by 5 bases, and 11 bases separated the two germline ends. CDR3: CSASAGLDEQYF. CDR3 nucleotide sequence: TGCAGTGCTAGTGCCGGGCTTGACGAGCAGTACTTC.

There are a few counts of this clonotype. This CDR3 reads CAISQGTGARQETQYF. DNA for the CDR3: TGTGCCATCTCACAGGGAACTGGTGCGCGCCAAGAGACCCAGTACTTC. This chain uses TRBV10-3 with TRBJ2-5, with D maybe TRBD1 (6 bases). Germline V gives CDR1 ENHRY, CDR2 SYGVKD. The CDR3 loop spans 16 amino acids. Trimming stripped 8 bases from V and 1 base from J, with 20 bases between.

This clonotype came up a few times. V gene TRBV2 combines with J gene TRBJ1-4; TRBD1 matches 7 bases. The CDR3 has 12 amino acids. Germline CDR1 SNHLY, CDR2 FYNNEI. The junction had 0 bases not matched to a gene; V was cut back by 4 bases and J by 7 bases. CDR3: CASSGDSEKLFF. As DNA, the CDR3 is TGTGCCAGCAGTGGGGACAGTGAAAAACTGTTTTTT.

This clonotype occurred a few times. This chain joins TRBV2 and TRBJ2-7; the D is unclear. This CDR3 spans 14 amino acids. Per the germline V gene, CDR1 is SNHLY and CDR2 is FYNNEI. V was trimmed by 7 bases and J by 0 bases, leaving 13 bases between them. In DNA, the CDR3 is TGTGCCAGCAAACTTCCTTTGAGCTCCTACGAGCAGTACTTC. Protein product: CASKLPLSSYEQYF.

CDR3 bases: TGCAGCGTTGAAGATGGTACTGGAAACACCATATATTTT. This codes for CSVEDGTGNTIYF. The chain joins TRBV29-1 to TRBJ1-3; D unclear. Germline loops: CDR1 SQVTM, CDR2 ANQGSEA. The CDR3 length is 13 residues. V lost 0 bases and J lost 2, with 5 bases in between.

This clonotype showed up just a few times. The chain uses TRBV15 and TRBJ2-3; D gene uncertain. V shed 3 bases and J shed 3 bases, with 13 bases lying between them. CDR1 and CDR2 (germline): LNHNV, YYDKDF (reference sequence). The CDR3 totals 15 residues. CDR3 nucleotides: TGTGCCACCAGCAGCCGGGCCATGGGGACAGATACGCAGTATTTT. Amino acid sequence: CATSSRAMGTDTQYF. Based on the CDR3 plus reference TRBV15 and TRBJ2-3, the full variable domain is DAMVIQNPRYQVTQFGKPVTLSCSQTLNHNVMYWYQQKSSQAPKLLFHYYDKDFNNEADTPDNFQSRRPNTSFCFLDIRSPGLGDTAMYLCATSSRAMGTDTQYFGPGTRLTVL.

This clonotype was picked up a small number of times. CDR3 protein: CSVGGLGGASNEQFF. The DNA for the CDR3 is TGCAGCGTTGGGGGATTAGGGGGGGCCAGCAATGAGCAGTTCTTC. The chain combines TRBV29-1 with TRBJ2-1, with D tentatively TRBD2 (7 bases). V lost 4 bases and J 6 bases, leaving 19 bases between the germline ends. The CDR3 is made up of 15 amino acids. CDR1 SQVTM and CDR2 ANQGSEA come from the germline V gene.

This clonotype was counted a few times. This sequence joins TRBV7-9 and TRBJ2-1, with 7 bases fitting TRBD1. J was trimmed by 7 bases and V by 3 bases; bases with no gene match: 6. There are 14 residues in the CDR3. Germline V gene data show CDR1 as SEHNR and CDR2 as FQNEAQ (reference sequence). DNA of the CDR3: TGTGCCAGCAGCTTTGAGGGGGCAAGGAATGAGCAGTTCTTC. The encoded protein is CASSFEGARNEQFF. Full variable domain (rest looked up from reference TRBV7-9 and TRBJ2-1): DTGVSQNPRHKITKRGQNVTFRCDPISEHNRLYWYRQTLGQGPEFLTYFQNEAQLEKSRLLSDRFSAERPKGSFSTLEIQRTEQGDSAMYLCASSFEGARNEQFFGPGTRLTVL.

Written as DNA, the CDR3 is TGTGCCAGCAGTCCGACAGGGAGCGATGAAAAACTGTTTTTT. This encodes CASSPTGSDEKLFF. The chain combines TRBV6-1 with TRBJ1-4; 7 bases match TRBD1. CDR1 is MNHNS, CDR2 SASEGT, per germline. V trimming: 5 bases; J trimming: 6 bases; junction bases outside the gene matches: 6. CDR3 size: 14 residues.

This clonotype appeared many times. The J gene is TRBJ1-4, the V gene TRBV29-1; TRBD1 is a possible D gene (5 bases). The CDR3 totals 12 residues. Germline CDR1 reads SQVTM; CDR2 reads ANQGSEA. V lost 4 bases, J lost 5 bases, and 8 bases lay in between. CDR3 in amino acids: CSVVGENEKLFF. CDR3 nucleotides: TGCAGCGTTGTGGGGGAAAATGAAAAACTGTTTTTT. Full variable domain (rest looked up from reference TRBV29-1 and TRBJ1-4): SAVISQKPSRDICQRGTSLTIQCQVDSQVTMMFWYRQQPGQSLTLIATANQGSEATYESGFVIDKFPISRPNLTFSTLTVSNMSPEDSSIYLCSVVGENEKLFFGSGTQLSVL.

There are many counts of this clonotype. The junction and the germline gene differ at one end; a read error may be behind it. CDR3 DNA: TGCGCCAGCAGCTTGGACAGGAGCTCCTACGAGCAGTACTTC. It encodes CASSLDRSSYEQYF. The rearrangement links TRBV7-2 to TRBJ2-7; 7 bases fit TRBD1. Germline lookup yields CDR1 SGHTA and CDR2 FQGNSA. The CDR3 is 14 residues long.

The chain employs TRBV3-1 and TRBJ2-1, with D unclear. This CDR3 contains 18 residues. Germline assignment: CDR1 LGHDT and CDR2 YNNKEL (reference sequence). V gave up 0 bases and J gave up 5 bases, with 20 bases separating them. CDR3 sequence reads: CASSQDFSDGPSNNEQFF. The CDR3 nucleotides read TGTGCCAGCAGCCAAGACTTTTCGGACGGCCCATCGAACAATGAGCAGTTCTTC.

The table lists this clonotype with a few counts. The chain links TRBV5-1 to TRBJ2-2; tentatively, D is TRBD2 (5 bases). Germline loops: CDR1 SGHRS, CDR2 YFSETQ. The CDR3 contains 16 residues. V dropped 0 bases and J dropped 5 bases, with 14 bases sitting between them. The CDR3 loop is CASSLAQTRGTGELFF. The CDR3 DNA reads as TGCGCCAGCAGCTTGGCCCAAACACGAGGGACCGGGGAGCTGTTTTTT.

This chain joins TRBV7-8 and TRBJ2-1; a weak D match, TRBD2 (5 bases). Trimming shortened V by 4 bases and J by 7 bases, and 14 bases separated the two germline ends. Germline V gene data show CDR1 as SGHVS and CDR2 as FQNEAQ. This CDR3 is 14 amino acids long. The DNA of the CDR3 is TGTGCCAGCAGCTCGGCGAGGGTTAGGAATGAGCAGTTCTTC. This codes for CASSSARVRNEQFF. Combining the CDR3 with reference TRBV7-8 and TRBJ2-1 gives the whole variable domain GAGVSQSPRYKVAKRGQDVALRCDPISGHVSLFWYQQALGQGPEFLTYFQNEAQLDKSGLPSDRFFAERPEGSVSTLKIQRTQQEDSAVYLCASSSARVRNEQFFGPGTRLTVL.

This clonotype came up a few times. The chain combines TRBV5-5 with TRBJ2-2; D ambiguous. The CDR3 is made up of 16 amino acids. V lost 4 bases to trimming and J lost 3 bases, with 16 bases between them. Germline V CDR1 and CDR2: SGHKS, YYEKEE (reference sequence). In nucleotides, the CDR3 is TGTGCCAGCAGCCCCTCCCCAGCGAGCTACACCGGGGAGCTGTTTTTT. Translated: CASSPSPASYTGELFF.

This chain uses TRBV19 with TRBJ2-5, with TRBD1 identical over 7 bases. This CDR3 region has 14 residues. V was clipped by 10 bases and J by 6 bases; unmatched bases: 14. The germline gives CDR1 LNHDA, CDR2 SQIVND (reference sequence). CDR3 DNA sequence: TGTGCCACTGGGACAGCTATTCACGGGAAGACCCAGTACTTC. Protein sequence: CATGTAIHGKTQYF.

This chain's CDR3 is CASSQEGFAETQYF. In nucleotides, the CDR3 is TGTGCCAGCAGCCAAGAGGGTTTTGCAGAGACCCAGTACTTC. This rearrangement joins TRBV14 to TRBJ2-5; D remains ambiguous. The CDR3 runs 14 residues. Germline V CDR1 and CDR2: SGHDN, FVKESK. Deletions cut 0 bases from V and 4 bases from J, with 9 bases between.

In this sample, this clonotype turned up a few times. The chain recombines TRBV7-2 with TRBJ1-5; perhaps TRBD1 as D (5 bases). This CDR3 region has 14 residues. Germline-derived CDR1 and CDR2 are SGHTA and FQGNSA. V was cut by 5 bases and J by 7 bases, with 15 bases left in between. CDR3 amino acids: CASSSRGGGQPQHF. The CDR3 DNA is TGTGCCAGCAGCAGCCGGGGCGGAGGGCAGCCCCAGCATTTT.

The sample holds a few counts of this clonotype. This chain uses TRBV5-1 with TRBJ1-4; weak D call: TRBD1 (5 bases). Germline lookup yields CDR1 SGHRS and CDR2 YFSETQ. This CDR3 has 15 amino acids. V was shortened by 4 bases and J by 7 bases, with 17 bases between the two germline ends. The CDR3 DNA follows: TGCGCCAGCAGCCAGGGCGGGGGAGGAGCTGAAAAACTGTTTTTT. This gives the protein CASSQGGGGAEKLFF.

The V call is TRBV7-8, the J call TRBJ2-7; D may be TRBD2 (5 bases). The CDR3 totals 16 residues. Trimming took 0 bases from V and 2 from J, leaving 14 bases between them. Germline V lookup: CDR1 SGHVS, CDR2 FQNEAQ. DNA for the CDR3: TGTGCCAGCAGCTTAGCGCTGGGAATCGGGGCCTACGAGCAGTACTTC. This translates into CASSLALGIGAYEQYF.

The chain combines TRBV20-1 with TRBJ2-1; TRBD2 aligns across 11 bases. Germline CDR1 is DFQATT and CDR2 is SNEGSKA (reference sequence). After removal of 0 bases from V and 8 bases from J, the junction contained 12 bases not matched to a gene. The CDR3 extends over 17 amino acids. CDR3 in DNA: TGCAGTGCTAGAGATCCCACTAGCGGGGGCATCTTGGATGAGCAGTTCTTC. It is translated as CSARDPTSGGILDEQFF.

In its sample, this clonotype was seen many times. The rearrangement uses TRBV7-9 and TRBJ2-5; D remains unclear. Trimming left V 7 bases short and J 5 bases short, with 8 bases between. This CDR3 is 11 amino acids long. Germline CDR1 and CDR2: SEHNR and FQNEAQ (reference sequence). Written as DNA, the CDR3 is TGTGCCAGCATGTTGTGGGAGACCCAGTACTTC. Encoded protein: CASMLWETQYF.

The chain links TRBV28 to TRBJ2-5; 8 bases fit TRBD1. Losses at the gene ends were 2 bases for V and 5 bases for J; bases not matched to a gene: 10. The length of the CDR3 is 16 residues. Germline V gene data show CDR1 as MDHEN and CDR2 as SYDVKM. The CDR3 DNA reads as TGTGCCAGCAGTTTAACCCTGACAGGGGAGTGGGAGACCCAGTACTTC. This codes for CASSLTLTGEWETQYF.